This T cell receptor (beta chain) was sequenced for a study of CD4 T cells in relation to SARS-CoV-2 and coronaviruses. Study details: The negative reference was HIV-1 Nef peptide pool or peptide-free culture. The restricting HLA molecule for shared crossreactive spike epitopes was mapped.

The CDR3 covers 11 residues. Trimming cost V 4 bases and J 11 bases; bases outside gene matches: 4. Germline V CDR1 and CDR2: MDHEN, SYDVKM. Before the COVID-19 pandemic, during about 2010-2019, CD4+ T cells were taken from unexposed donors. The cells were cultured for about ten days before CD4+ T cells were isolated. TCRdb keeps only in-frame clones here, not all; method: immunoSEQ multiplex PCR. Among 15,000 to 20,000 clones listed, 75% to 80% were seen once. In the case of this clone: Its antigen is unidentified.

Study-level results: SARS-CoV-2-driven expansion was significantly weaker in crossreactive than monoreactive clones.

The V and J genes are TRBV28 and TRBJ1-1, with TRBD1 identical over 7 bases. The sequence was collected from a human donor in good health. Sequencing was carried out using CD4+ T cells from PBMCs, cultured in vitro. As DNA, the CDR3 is TGTGCCAGCAGTTCACCGGGACAGGCTTTCTTT. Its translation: CASSSPGQAFF.